This paragraph covers one TCR beta chain sequence. The antigen remains unidentified. The donors were in the approximately 110-subject validation cohort; that cohort was separate from the roughly 620-subject first cohort. This sample stems from a study of cytomegalovirus exposure and HLA in healthy donors. Study-wide results and caveats: Many donors shared some public TCRs, even though most TCR sequences were rare. According to the study, 160 or so TCR beta chains were cytomegalovirus-associated. Reported results showed that the classifier diagnosed cytomegalovirus status with high specificity and sensitivity.

Profiling relied on immunoSEQ multiplex PCR, and the TCRdb table lists in-frame clones only, not all of them. Among more than 150,000 clones, 88% were seen once, and the ten largest hold about 3%. With V trimmed by 2 bases and J by 7 bases, 15 bases remained unmatched. The CDR3 is made up of 19 amino acids. The V gene's germline CDR1 is MGHRA and CDR2 YSYEKL. The rearrangement joins TRBV4-1 to TRBJ2-6; 9 nucleotides agree with TRBD1. Sequenced: PBMCs. The receptor was derived from a man younger than 35 in good health and CMV-seronegative. The CDR3 DNA sequence: TGCGCCAGCAGCCAACTACTAAACCCGGGACAGGGAGTCGCCAACGTCCTGACTTTC. Translating gives CASSQLLNPGQGVANVLTF.